These 18 T cell receptor beta chains were sequenced from one sample in a study of T cells after yellow fever vaccination. TCRdb passed the 5' RACE reads through MiXCR, listing each CDR3 protein once. The sample carries some 150,000 distinct CDR3 sequences, around 10% recorded once. The sequencing here drew on CD8+ T cells sorted from PBMCs, taken 15 days after the yellow fever booster vaccination. The receptor source for this set is a man aged 18 to 30 who received the YFV17D yellow fever vaccine.

The genes are TRBV5-4 and TRBJ2-3; 9 nucleotides agree with TRBD1. The CDR3 sequence is 14 residues long. CDR1 is SGHNT and CDR2 is YYREEE in the germline V gene (reference sequence). With V trimmed by 5 bases and J by 1 base, 2 bases remained unmatched. The CDR3 bases are TGTGCCAGCAGGGGGGACAGGGGCACAGATACGCAGTATTTT. This codes for CASRGDRGTDTQYF. The variable domain in full, completed from reference TRBV5-4 and TRBJ2-3, reads ETGVTQSPTHLIKTRGQQVTLRCSSQSGHNTVSWYQQALGQGPQFIFQYYREEENGRGNFPPRFSGLQFPNYSSELNVNALELDDSALYLCASRGDRGTDTQYFGPGTRLTVL.

This clonotype has a handful of counts. This rearrangement joins TRBV6-6 to TRBJ2-2; no definite D call. Trimming pared 7 bases from V and 2 bases from J, leaving 17 bases between. CDR3 size: 16 residues. The germline gives CDR1 MNHNY, CDR2 SVGAGI (reference sequence). The CDR3 is CASTPNRVGNTGELFF. The CDR3 nucleotides are TGTGCCAGCACCCCGAACCGCGTCGGTAACACCGGGGAGCTGTTTTTT.

The chain has TRBV6-1 and TRBJ1-3; no clear D. Deletions cut 8 bases from V and 4 bases from J, with 18 bases between. From germline, CDR1 is MNHNS and CDR2 SASEGT. This CDR3 is built from 15 residues. The CDR3 DNA follows: TGTGCCAGCTGGAGGATTTTGGCAGGAGGAAACACCATATATTTT. It specifies CASWRILAGGNTIYF.

The chain combines TRBV20-1 with TRBJ2-3; 9 bases map to TRBD2. This CDR3 region has 14 residues. The V and J ends lost 7 bases and 2 bases, in that order; junction bases with no gene match: 7. CDR1 and CDR2 from the germline V gene are DFQATT and SNEGSKA (reference sequence). The CDR3 region has the DNA TGCAGTGTTGGCGGGGGGGCGGCCACAGATACGCAGTATTTT. It encodes CSVGGGAATDTQYF.

The table lists this clonotype with many counts. The chain uses TRBV29-1 and TRBJ2-3, with unresolved D. The V end was cut by 7 bases, the J end by 6 bases, with 8 bases between. CDR3 length equals 10 residues. Germline CDR1 SQVTM, CDR2 ANQGSEA. The CDR3 DNA reads as TGCAGCGCTAGAGCGGATACGCAGTATTTT. It encodes CSARADTQYF.

This clonotype was detected only a few times. The chain carries TRBV28 and TRBJ2-7; no clear D gene. The CDR3 is made up of 14 amino acids. Between the trimmed V and J ends, which lost 5 bases and 0 bases, there was a span of 11 bases. Germline loops: CDR1 MDHEN, CDR2 SYDVKM. CDR3 sequence: CASSAWEISYEQYF. As DNA, the CDR3 is TGTGCCAGCAGTGCCTGGGAAATCTCCTACGAGCAGTACTTC.

The CDR3 here is CASSDSGAGDEQFF. The CDR3 DNA follows: TGTGCCAGCAGTGATAGCGGGGCGGGAGATGAGCAGTTCTTC. V usage is TRBV12-3 or TRBV12-4 and J usage is TRBJ2-1; 8 nucleotides agree with TRBD2. The CDR3 covers 14 residues. V lost 5 bases to trimming and J lost 8 bases; unmatched junction nucleotides: 8.

This clonotype was seen a handful of times. The V and J genes are TRBV27 and TRBJ2-3, with D possibly matching TRBD1 (6 bases). Germline CDR1 is MNHEY and CDR2 is SMNVEV (reference sequence). This CDR3 is 14 amino acids long. V was clipped by 2 bases and J by 2 bases, with 8 bases between them. This CDR3 is CASSLGDNTDTQYF. The DNA of the CDR3 is TGTGCCAGCAGTTTAGGGGACAACACAGATACGCAGTATTTT.

The chain combines TRBV4-1 with TRBJ1-4, with unresolved D. There are 15 residues in the CDR3. The V gene lost 1 base and the J gene lost 0 bases, with 6 bases spanning the gap. The germline gives CDR1 MGHRA, CDR2 YSYEKL. CDR3 sequence: CASSQAQPTNEKLFF. CDR3 nucleotide sequence: TGCGCCAGCAGCCAAGCACAGCCAACTAATGAAAAACTGTTTTTT.

This clonotype has just a few counts. This chain uses TRBV12-3 or TRBV12-4 with TRBJ1-5; D is ambiguous. The CDR3 is 13 amino acids. The ends were cut back, 3 bases at V and 5 bases at J, with 8 bases in the middle. CDR3: CASSFPGHQPQHF. CDR3 coding DNA: TGTGCCAGCAGTTTCCCTGGACATCAGCCCCAGCATTTT.

The CDR3 DNA sequence: TGTGCCAGCAGTTCTGGGCTACTATCTGTAGCTTTCTTT. Translating it yields CASSSGLLSVAFF. The chain combines TRBV12-3 or TRBV12-4 with TRBJ1-1; unclear D gene. CDR3 length: 13 amino acids. The V end was cut by 4 bases, the J end by 10 bases, with 16 bases between.

The DNA for the CDR3 is TGTGCCAGTGCAGATCAGTTGAACACTGAAGCTTTCTTT. It is translated as CASADQLNTEAFF. The chain couples TRBV7-9 to TRBJ1-1; D gene ambiguous. Trimming left V 9 bases short and J 0 bases short, with 11 bases between. CDR3 length equals 13 residues. The germline V gene has CDR1 SEHNR and CDR2 FQNEAQ (reference sequence).

CDR3 in amino acids: CASSSVHSYNEQFF. The CDR3, as DNA: TGTGCCAGCAGTTCAGTCCACTCCTACAATGAGCAGTTCTTC. The chain employs TRBV6-2 or TRBV6-3 and TRBJ2-1; no definite D call. V lost 4 bases and J lost 0, with 7 bases in between. The length of the CDR3 is 14 residues. Germline assignment: CDR1 MNHEY and CDR2 SVGEGT.

The chain has TRBV10-2 and TRBJ1-2; the match to TRBD1 covers 9 bases. Per the germline V gene, CDR1 is WSHSY and CDR2 is SAAADI. The V segment lost 3 bases and the J segment 3 bases; nucleotides outside the gene matches: 2. The CDR3 spans 14 residues. CDR3 bases: TGCGCCAGCAGTGATCACAGGGGGCACTATGGCTACACCTTC. Translating it yields CASSDHRGHYGYTF.

This chain uses TRBV20-1 with TRBJ2-5; the match to TRBD2 covers 9 bases. This CDR3 is built from 16 residues. J was trimmed by 3 bases and V by 0 bases; bases with no gene match: 8. Germline CDR1 is DFQATT and CDR2 is SNEGSKA (reference sequence). The CDR3: CSARDYQRGAEETQYF. The CDR3 DNA reads TGCAGTGCTAGAGATTACCAGCGGGGGGCCGAAGAGACCCAGTACTTC.

This clonotype turned up a few times. The rearrangement joins TRBV4-2 to TRBJ2-2; no clear D gene. Germline CDR1 and CDR2: LGHNA and YNFKEQ. V was trimmed by 0 bases and J by 2 bases, leaving 7 bases between them. The CDR3 spans 15 residues. The CDR3 loop reads CASSQDQGNTGELFF. The CDR3 DNA reads TGTGCCAGCAGCCAAGATCAAGGAAACACCGGGGAGCTGTTTTTT.

This clonotype came up many times. The V and J genes are TRBV7-9 and TRBJ2-7; maybe TRBD2 (5 bases). From germline, CDR1 is SEHNR and CDR2 FQNEAQ (reference sequence). CDR3 size: 13 residues. The V end was cut by 2 bases, the J end by 0 bases, with 5 bases between. Here the CDR3 reads CASSLTSSYEQYF. The CDR3 DNA sequence: TGTGCCAGCAGCTTAACTAGCTCCTACGAGCAGTACTTC. The full variable domain, completed using reference TRBV7-9 and TRBJ2-7, is DTGVSQNPRHKITKRGQNVTFRCDPISEHNRLYWYRQTLGQGPEFLTYFQNEAQLEKSRLLSDRFSAERPKGSFSTLEIQRTEQGDSAMYLCASSLTSSYEQYFGPGTRLTVT.

For the CDR3, the DNA is TGTGCCAGCAGCTTAGATGGCGACAGGGGCCGACCTGAAGCTTTCTTT. It codes for CASSLDGDRGRPEAFF. The chain employs TRBV7-9 and TRBJ1-1, with 8 positions matching TRBD1. Germline CDR1 and CDR2: SEHNR and FQNEAQ (reference sequence). The CDR3 is made up of 16 amino acids. The V segment lost 1 base and the J segment 6 bases; nucleotides outside the gene matches: 10.